This TCR beta chain emerged from a study of shared clonotypes between healthy human individuals. Comments on this clone: Its antigen is not known.

Donors, healthy HIV-negative adults, lacked recent acute infections or vaccinations. This table comes from immunoSEQ multiplex PCR, and its TCRdb copy is limited to in-frame clones, with some not included. The sample has a few hundred thousand clones, almost 97% seen once. Notes on the study in general: Rarefaction demonstrated incomplete sorted-subset sequencing despite large depth.

This TCR derives from a woman aged 30 to 39 in good health. The sequencing input was naive CD4+ T cells sorted from blood. Indicated subset: CD45RA+ positively selected.

The CDR3 region has the DNA TGTGCCAGCAGGAGGGGGACTAGCGTGACCGGGGAGCTGTTTTTT. It is translated as CASRRGTSVTGELFF. The gene calls are TRBV7-2 and TRBJ2-2, with TRBD2 matching over 10 bases. The CDR3 consists of 15 residues. V was clipped by 6 bases and J by 5 bases; unmatched bases: 6. CDR1 and CDR2 from the germline V gene are SGHTA and FQGNSA.